This TCR beta chain originates from a study of T cell changes during pregnancy in multiple sclerosis. Assay: immunoSEQ multiplex PCR; the TCRdb copy retains only in-frame clones and omits some. The table includes approximately 88,000 clones, 90% to 95% detected once. CDR1 and CDR2 from the germline V gene are SEHNR and FQNEAQ (reference sequence). Trimming removed 0 bases from V and 3 bases from J; junction bases left unmatched: 7. CDR3 length: 16 amino acids. The specimen was peripheral blood, collected in the second trimester of pregnancy. This TCR came from a female donor with multiple sclerosis, enrolled in a pregnancy study. This chain links TRBV7-9 with TRBJ2-7, with TRBD1 identical over 8 bases. CDR3: CASSLAPGTGVYEQYF. The CDR3 bases are TGTGCCAGCAGCTTAGCTCCTGGGACAGGCGTCTACGAGCAGTACTTC.